This passage covers 18 T cell receptor beta chains from one sample sequenced in a study of a mutant IDH1 vaccine in newly diagnosed glioma. The time point: baseline, week 1 (first vaccination visit). The treatment was: pre-vaccination baseline after standard-of-care therapy. Some clones are missing from TCRdb's copy, which holds only in-frame ones; the method was immunoSEQ multiplex PCR. The sample includes approximately 92,000 clones, roughly four fifths seen only once; the top ten take 7.4%. Material: PBMCs, obtained from a glioma patient treated with radiotherapy, temozolomide or both. The origin of the receptors is a woman aged 45-59 years with glioma.

The chain employs TRBV6-1 and TRBJ1-1, with 9 bases lining up with TRBD1. CDR3 size: 15 residues. With 7 bases clipped from V and 4 bases from J, the junction kept 10 bases outside the gene matches. CDR1 is MNHNS, CDR2 SASEGT, per germline. CDR3 loop: CASTTGGLGSTEAFF. The CDR3 coding sequence is TGTGCCAGCACTACAGGGGGCCTAGGAAGCACTGAAGCTTTCTTT.

The gene calls are TRBV4-1 and TRBJ2-7; 7 bases map to TRBD1. Per germline, CDR1 MGHRA and CDR2 YSYEKL. This CDR3 region has 13 residues. V lost 0 bases to trimming and J lost 6 bases; unmatched junction nucleotides: 2. CDR3: CASSQEQGSEQYF. CDR3 DNA: TGCGCCAGCAGCCAAGAACAGGGGTCCGAGCAGTACTTC.

The J gene is TRBJ1-1, the V gene TRBV6-5; D is ambiguous. Deletions cut 2 bases from V and 0 bases from J, with 4 bases between. The CDR3 length is 13 residues. CDR1 and CDR2 from the germline V gene are MNHEY and SVGAGI. The CDR3 DNA reads TGTGCCAGCAGTTACGTTATGAACACTGAAGCTTTCTTT. It translates to CASSYVMNTEAFF.

The rearrangement links TRBV28 to TRBJ2-5; 7 bases line up with TRBD2. The V gene end was trimmed by 3 bases and the J gene end by 1 base; junction bases not matched to a gene: 2. There are 14 residues in the CDR3. Germline CDR1 is MDHEN and CDR2 is SYDVKM. The CDR3 sequence is CASSFGGGQETQYF. The CDR3 DNA follows: TGTGCCAGCAGTTTCGGCGGGGGCCAAGAGACCCAGTACTTC.

The chain links TRBV6-6 to TRBJ2-5, with D perhaps TRBD1 or TRBD2 (6 bases each). The V gene lost 5 bases and the J gene lost 4 bases, with 11 bases spanning the gap. The CDR3 extends over 13 amino acids. Germline lookup yields CDR1 MNHNY and CDR2 SVGAGI (reference sequence). In DNA form, the CDR3 reads TGTGCCAGCAGTAACGGAGGGGGAGAGACCCAGTACTTC. Translating gives CASSNGGGETQYF.

V is TRBV6-5 and J is TRBJ1-1; a possible D gene is TRBD1 (5 bases). With 2 bases removed from V and 2 bases from J, the gap between germline ends came to 15 bases. Per germline, CDR1 MNHEY and CDR2 SVGAGI. This CDR3 contains 16 residues. CDR3 in DNA: TGTGCCAGCAGTTACCAATTAACTACAGGTAACACTGAAGCTTTCTTT. This codes for CASSYQLTTGNTEAFF.

The chain uses TRBV4-3 and TRBJ2-7; TRBD1 agrees at 10 bases. The trim removed 1 base at V and 6 bases at J, leaving 6 bases unmatched. The germline gives CDR1 LGHNA, CDR2 YSLEER. This CDR3 comprises 15 residues. CDR3 residues: CASSQVAGQGGEQYF. The CDR3 nucleotides are TGCGCCAGCAGCCAAGTAGCCGGACAGGGGGGCGAGCAGTACTTC.

This chain uses TRBV6-5 with TRBJ1-3; no clear D gene. The CDR3 is 14 residues long. Trimming took 10 bases from V and 2 from J, leaving 15 bases between them. In germline, CDR1 is MNHEY, CDR2 SVGAGI. CDR3 loop: CATRVDPAGNTIYF. In nucleotides, the CDR3 is TGTGCCACCCGTGTGGACCCAGCTGGAAACACCATATATTTT.

The J gene is TRBJ2-1, the V gene TRBV5-1; weak D call: TRBD1 (7 bases). V lost 7 bases and J 7 bases, leaving 21 bases between the germline ends. Per the germline V gene, CDR1 is SGHRS and CDR2 is YFSETQ. This CDR3 is 15 amino acids long. The CDR3 is CASSDQGGFSNEQFF. For the CDR3, the DNA is TGCGCCAGCTCGGACCAGGGGGGTTTTTCGAATGAGCAGTTCTTC.

The chain couples TRBV7-9 to TRBJ2-7; 12 nucleotides line up with TRBD2. Germline assignment: CDR1 SEHNR and CDR2 FQNEAQ (reference sequence). V gave up 5 bases and J gave up 4 bases; unmatched junction bases: 9. The CDR3 sequence is 16 residues long. The CDR3 reads CASSRGLAGKTYEQYF. CDR3 sequence (DNA): TGTGCCAGCAGCCGTGGACTAGCGGGGAAAACTTACGAGCAGTACTTC.

J is TRBJ1-1 and V is TRBV7-2; maybe TRBD1 (6 bases). CDR3 length: 15 residues. CDR1 and CDR2 (germline): SGHTA, FQGNSA. V lost 6 bases to trimming and J lost 0 bases, with 14 bases between them. CDR3 loop: CASSVRGGVNTEAFF. The CDR3 DNA reads TGTGCCAGCAGTGTACGTGGGGGCGTGAACACTGAAGCTTTCTTT.

The chain has TRBV4-3 and TRBJ2-5; possibly TRBD1 or TRBD2 for D (6 bases each). V lost 0 bases, J lost 4 bases, and 15 bases lay in between. CDR3 length equals 16 residues. Per the germline V gene, CDR1 is LGHNA and CDR2 is YSLEER. Here the CDR3 reads CASSQDRLGGTETQYF. The CDR3 bases are TGCGCCAGCAGCCAAGACCGACTAGGGGGTACAGAGACCCAGTACTTC.

The rearrangement uses TRBV7-2 and TRBJ2-7, with D uncertain. The length of the CDR3 is 12 residues. Germline lookup yields CDR1 SGHTA and CDR2 FQGNSA. Trimming removed 4 bases at V and 1 base at J, with 5 bases between. CDR3 coding DNA: TGTGCCAGCAGCTCCCTATCCTACGAGCAGTACTTC. Residues: CASSSLSYEQYF. Combining the CDR3 with reference TRBV7-2 and TRBJ2-7 gives the whole variable domain GAGVSQSPSNKVTEKGKDVELRCDPISGHTALYWYRQSLGQGLEFLIYFQGNSAPDKSGLPSDRFSAERTGGSVSTLTIQRTQQEDSAVYLCASSSLSYEQYFGPGTRLTVT.

In this sample, this clone turned up once. The CDR3 is CASTSGGASDTQYF. CDR3 DNA: TGTGCCAGTACTAGCGGGGGGGCTTCGGATACGCAGTATTTT. This chain uses TRBV10-3 with TRBJ2-3, with TRBD2 matching over 13 bases. The germline CDR1 and CDR2 sequences are ENHRY and SYGVKD. This CDR3 contains 14 residues. Unmatched junction bases numbered 7, after V lost 10 bases and J lost 6 bases.

J is TRBJ2-7 and V is TRBV27, with D perhaps given as TRBD1 or TRBD2 (6 bases each). The V end was cut by 8 bases, the J end by 2 bases, with 19 bases between. In germline, CDR1 is MNHEY, CDR2 SMNVEV (reference sequence). The CDR3 runs to 15 residues. CDR3 protein: CASQTYWGAAYEQYF. CDR3 DNA sequence: TGTGCCAGCCAAACCTATTGGGGGGCCGCCTACGAGCAGTACTTC.

V usage is TRBV9 and J usage is TRBJ2-1; TRBD1 matches at 12 bases. With 3 bases clipped from V and 7 bases from J, the junction kept 8 bases outside the gene matches. The germline V gene has CDR1 SGDLS and CDR2 YYNGEE. The CDR3 sequence is 16 residues long. The CDR3 bases are TGTGCCAGCAGCGCCCCATCGGGACAGGGGGCAAATGAGCAGTTCTTC. It specifies CASSAPSGQGANEQFF.

CDR3 residues: CASNSIQVKGNTEAFF. The CDR3 DNA sequence: TGTGCCAGCAACTCGATACAGGTAAAGGGGAACACTGAAGCTTTCTTT. The gene calls are TRBV7-2 and TRBJ1-1; a weak D match, TRBD1 (5 bases). V lost 7 bases to trimming and J lost 1 base, with 19 bases between them. This CDR3 is 16 amino acids long. In germline, CDR1 is SGHTA, CDR2 FQGNSA.

V is TRBV6-5 and J is TRBJ1-1; D may be TRBD1 (6 bases). CDR1 and CDR2 from the germline V gene are MNHEY and SVGAGI. V was cut by 2 bases and J by 4 bases, with 11 bases left in between. CDR3 length: 14 residues. This CDR3 reads CASSYLGGSTEAFF. In DNA form, the CDR3 reads TGTGCCAGCAGTTACCTAGGGGGGAGCACTGAAGCTTTCTTT.